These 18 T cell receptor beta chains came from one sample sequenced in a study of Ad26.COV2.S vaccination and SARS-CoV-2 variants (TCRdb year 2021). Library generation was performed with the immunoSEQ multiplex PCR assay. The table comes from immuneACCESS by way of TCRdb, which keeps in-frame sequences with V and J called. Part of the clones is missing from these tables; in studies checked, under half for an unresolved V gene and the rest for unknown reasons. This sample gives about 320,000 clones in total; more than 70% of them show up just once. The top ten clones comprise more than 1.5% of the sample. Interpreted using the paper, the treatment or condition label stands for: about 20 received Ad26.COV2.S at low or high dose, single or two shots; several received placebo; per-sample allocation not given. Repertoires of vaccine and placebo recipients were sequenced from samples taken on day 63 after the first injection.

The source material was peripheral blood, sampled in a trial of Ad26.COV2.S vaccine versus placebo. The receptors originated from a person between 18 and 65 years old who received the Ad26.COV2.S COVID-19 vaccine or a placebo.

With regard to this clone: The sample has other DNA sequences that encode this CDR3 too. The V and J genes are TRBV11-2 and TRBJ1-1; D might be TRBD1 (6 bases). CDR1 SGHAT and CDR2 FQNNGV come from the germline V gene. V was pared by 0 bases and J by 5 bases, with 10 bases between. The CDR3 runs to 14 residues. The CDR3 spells CASSLDRGGTEAFF. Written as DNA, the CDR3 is TGTGCCAGCAGCTTAGACAGGGGAGGAACTGAAGCTTTCTTT.

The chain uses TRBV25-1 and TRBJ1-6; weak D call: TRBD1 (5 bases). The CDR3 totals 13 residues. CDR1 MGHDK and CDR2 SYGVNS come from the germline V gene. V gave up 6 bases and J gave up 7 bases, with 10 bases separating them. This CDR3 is CASRGQANSPLHF. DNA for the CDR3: TGTGCCAGCAGGGGGCAAGCCAATTCACCCCTCCACTTT.

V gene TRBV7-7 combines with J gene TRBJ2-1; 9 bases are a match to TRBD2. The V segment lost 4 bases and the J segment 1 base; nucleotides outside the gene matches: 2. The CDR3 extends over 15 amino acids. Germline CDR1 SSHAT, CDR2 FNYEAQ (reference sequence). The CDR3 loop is CASSYTSGSYNEQFF. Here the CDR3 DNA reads TGTGCCAGCAGCTATACTAGCGGGTCCTACAATGAGCAGTTCTTC.

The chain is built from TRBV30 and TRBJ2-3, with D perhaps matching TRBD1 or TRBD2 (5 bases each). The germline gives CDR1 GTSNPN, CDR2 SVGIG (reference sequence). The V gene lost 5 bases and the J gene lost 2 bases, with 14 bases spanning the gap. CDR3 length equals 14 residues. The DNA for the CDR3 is TGTGCCTGGTCCCCGGGGCTCCACACAGATACGCAGTATTTT. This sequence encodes CAWSPGLHTDTQYF.

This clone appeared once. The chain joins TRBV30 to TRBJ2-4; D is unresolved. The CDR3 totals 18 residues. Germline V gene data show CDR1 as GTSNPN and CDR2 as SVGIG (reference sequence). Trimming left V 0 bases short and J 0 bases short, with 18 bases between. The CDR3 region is CAWSVRWQDSLAKNIQYF. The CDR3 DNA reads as TGTGCCTGGAGTGTACGGTGGCAGGATTCCCTAGCCAAAAACATTCAGTACTTC.

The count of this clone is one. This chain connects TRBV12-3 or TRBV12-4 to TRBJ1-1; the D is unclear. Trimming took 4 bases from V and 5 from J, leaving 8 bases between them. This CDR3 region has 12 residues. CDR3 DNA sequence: TGTGCCAGCAGTTCCCGGTGGACTGAAGCTTTCTTT. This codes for CASSSRWTEAFF.

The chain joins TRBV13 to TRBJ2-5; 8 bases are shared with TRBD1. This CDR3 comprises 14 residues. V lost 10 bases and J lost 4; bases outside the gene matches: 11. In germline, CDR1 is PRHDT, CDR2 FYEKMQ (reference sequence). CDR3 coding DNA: TGTGCCACCTCCGGACAGGGAATTGTAGAGACCCAGTACTTC. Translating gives CATSGQGIVETQYF.

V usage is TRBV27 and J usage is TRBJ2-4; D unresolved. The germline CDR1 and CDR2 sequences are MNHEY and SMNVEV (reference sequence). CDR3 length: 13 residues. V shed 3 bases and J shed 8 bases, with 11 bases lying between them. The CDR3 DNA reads TGTGCCAGCAGTTTCGCTGGGAAAGACATTCAGTACTTC. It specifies CASSFAGKDIQYF.

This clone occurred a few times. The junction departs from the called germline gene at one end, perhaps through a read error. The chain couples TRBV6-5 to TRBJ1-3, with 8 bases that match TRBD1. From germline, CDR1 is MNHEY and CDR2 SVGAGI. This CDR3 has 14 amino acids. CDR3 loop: CASSRTGYRALEGF. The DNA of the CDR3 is TGTGCCAGCAGCCGGACAGGGTACCGTGCTCTGGAGGGTTTT.

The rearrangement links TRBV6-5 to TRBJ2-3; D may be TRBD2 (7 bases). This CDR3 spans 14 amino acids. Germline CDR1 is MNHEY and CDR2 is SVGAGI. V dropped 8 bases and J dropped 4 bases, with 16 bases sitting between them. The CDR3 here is CASLGGGSADTQYF. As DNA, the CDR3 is TGTGCCAGCTTAGGGGGGGGAAGTGCAGATACGCAGTATTTT.

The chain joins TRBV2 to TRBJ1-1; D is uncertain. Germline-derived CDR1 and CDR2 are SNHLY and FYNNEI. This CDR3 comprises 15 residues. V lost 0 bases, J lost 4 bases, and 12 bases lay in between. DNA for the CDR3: TGTGCCAGCAGTGAAGCGAAGGGCCCGATCACTGAAGCTTTCTTT. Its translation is CASSEAKGPITEAFF.

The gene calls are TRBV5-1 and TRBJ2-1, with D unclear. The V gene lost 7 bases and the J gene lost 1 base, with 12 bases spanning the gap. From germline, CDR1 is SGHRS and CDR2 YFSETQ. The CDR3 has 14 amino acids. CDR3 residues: CASQRPLSYNEQFF. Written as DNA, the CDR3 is TGCGCCAGCCAGCGACCCCTTTCCTACAATGAGCAGTTCTTC.

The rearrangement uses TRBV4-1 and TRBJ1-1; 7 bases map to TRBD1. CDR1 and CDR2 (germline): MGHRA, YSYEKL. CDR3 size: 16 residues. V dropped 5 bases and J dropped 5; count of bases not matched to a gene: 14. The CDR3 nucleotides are TGCGCCAGCAGCACCCGACAGGGAAGAGATTCGACTGAAGCTTTCTTT. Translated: CASSTRQGRDSTEAFF.

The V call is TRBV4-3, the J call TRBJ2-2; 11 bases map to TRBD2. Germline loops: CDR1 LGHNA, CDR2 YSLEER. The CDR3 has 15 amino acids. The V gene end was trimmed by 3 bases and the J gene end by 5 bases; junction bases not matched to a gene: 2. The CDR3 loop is CASSHRTSGTGELFF. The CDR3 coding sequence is TGCGCCAGCAGCCATAGGACTAGCGGGACCGGGGAGCTGTTTTTT.

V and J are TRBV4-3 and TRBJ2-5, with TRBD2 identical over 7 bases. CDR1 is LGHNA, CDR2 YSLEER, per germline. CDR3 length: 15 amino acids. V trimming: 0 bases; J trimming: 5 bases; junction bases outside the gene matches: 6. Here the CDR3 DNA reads TGCGCCAGCAGCCAAGAATGGACTAGGCCCGAGACCCAGTACTTC. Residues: CASSQEWTRPETQYF.

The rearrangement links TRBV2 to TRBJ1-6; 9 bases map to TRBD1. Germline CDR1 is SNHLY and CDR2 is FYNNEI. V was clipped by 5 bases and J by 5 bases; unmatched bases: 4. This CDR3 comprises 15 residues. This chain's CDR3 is CASSLQGADNSPLHF. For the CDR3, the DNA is TGTGCCAGCAGTCTACAGGGGGCGGATAATTCACCCCTCCACTTT. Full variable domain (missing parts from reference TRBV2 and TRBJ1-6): EPEVTQTPSHQVTQMGQEVILRCVPISNHLYFYWYRQILGQKVEFLVSFYNNEISEKSEIFDDQFSVERPDGSNFTLKIRSTKLEDSAMYFCASSLQGADNSPLHFGNGTRLTVT.

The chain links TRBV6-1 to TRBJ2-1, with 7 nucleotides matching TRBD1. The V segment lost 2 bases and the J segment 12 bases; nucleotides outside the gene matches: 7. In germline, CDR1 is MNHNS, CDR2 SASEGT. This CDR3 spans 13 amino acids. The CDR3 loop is CASSERTYRGQFF. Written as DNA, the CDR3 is TGTGCCAGCAGTGAACGAACCTACAGGGGGCAGTTCTTC.

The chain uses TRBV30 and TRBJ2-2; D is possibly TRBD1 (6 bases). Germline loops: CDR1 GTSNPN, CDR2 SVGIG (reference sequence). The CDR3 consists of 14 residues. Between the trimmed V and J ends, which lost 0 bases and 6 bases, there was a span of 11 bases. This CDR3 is CAWSVHGGPGELFF. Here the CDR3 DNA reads TGTGCCTGGAGTGTACATGGGGGCCCCGGGGAGCTGTTTTTT.